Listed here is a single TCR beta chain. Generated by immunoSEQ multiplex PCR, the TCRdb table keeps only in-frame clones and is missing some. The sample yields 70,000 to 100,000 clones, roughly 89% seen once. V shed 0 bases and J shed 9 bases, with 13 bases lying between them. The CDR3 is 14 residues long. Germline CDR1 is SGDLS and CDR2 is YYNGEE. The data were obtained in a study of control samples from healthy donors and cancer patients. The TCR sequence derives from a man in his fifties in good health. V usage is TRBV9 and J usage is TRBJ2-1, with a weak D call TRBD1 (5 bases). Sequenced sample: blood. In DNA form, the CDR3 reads TGTGCCAGCAGCGTAGGACAGAGTTCCCGTGAGCAGTTCTTC. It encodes CASSVGQSSREQFF.